The rows below give T cell receptor beta chains drawn from one sample of a study of blood T cell repertoires in COVID-19. Repertoires were generated with immunoSEQ multiplex PCR, while TCRdb's copy carries only in-frame clones and drops some. The sample lists around 100,000 clones; 65% to 90% were seen once. Sequences were obtained from peripheral blood. Receptors were obtained from a man older than 75 with acute or convalescent COVID-19. Both conserved end residues are part of each CDR3. A D gene is named only where the DNA matches it firmly. Clone size is not always given. Where it is, it says once, few, many or a class for expanded clones.

clone size	D gene	V gene	J gene	CDR3 protein	CDR3 DNA
once	TRBD1	TRBV7-2	TRBJ2-2	CASSSGQGATRTGELFF	TGTGCCAGCAGCTCGGGACAGGGGGCTACGAGAACCGGGGAGCTGTTTTTT
NA	TRBD2	TRBV11-3	TRBJ2-3	CASSPSGLADTDTQYF	TGTGCCAGCAGCCCATCGGGACTAGCGGACACAGATACGCAGTATTTT
NA	NA	TRBV19	TRBJ2-3	CASSIARGDTQYF	TGTGCCAGTAGTATAGCGAGGGGGGATACGCAGTATTTT
NA	NA	TRBV5-1	TRBJ2-3	CASSFGPSTDTQYF	TGCGCCAGCAGCTTTGGCCCAAGCACAGATACGCAGTATTTT
NA	TRBD1	TRBV6-1	TRBJ2-4	CASSEAIRVGTGKNIQYF	TGTGCCAGCAGTGAAGCGATAAGGGTGGGGACAGGCAAAAACATTCAGTACTTC
few	TRBD1	TRBV6-5	TRBJ1-2	CASSPGQGRYGYTF	TGTGCCAGCAGTCCCGGACAGGGACGATATGGCTACACCTTC
few	NA	TRBV6-5	TRBJ2-5	CASSPRRTSQETQYF	TGTGCCAGCAGTCCCCGCCGGACAAGCCAAGAGACCCAGTACTTC
NA	NA	TRBV23-1	TRBJ1-1	CASSQVARRNTEAFF	TGCGCCAGCAGTCAAGTGGCCAGGCGTAACACTGAAGCTTTCTTT
NA	TRBD1	TRBV6-5	TRBJ1-1	CASRRDRTQNTEAFF	TGTGCCAGTCGGAGGGACAGGACACAGAACACTGAAGCTTTCTTT
NA	NA	TRBV6-1	TRBJ1-4	CASSEMPDEKLFF	TGTGCCAGCAGTGAAATGCCAGATGAAAAACTGTTTTTT
NA	NA	TRBV7-3	TRBJ2-1	CASSPYLSFEQFF	TGTGCCAGCAGCCCCTATCTTAGTTTTGAGCAGTTCTTC
NA	TRBD2	TRBV11-2	TRBJ2-6	CASSLEPGLAGFSGANVLTF	TGTGCCAGCAGCTTAGAACCGGGACTAGCGGGGTTCTCTGGGGCCAACGTCCTGACTTTC
NA	TRBD2	TRBV27	TRBJ2-5	CASRPRGLAGGETQYF	TGTGCCAGCAGGCCAAGGGGACTAGCGGGAGGAGAGACCCAGTACTTC
NA	TRBD1	TRBV18	TRBJ2-1	CASSPGTGSSYNEQFF	TGTGCCAGCTCACCCGGGACAGGCAGCTCCTACAATGAGCAGTTCTTC
NA	TRBD1	TRBV27	TRBJ1-5	CASSPPGTGGQPQHF	TGTGCCAGCAGTCCCCCCGGGACAGGGGGACAGCCCCAGCATTTT
NA	NA	TRBV27	TRBJ2-7	CASRTRSYEQYF	TGTGCCAGCAGGACTAGAAGCTACGAGCAGTACTTC
NA	NA	TRBV27	TRBJ2-7	CASSLQREHPYEQYF	TGTGCCAGCAGTTTACAAAGGGAGCACCCCTACGAGCAGTACTTC
NA	TRBD1	TRBV5-1	TRBJ2-3	CASSFRQGPSTDTQYF	TGCGCCAGCAGCTTCCGACAGGGACCTAGCACAGATACGCAGTATTTT
NA	NA	TRBV30	TRBJ1-2	CAWRRQGRTYGYTF	TGTGCCTGGAGGAGGCAGGGGAGAACCTATGGCTACACCTTC
NA	NA	TRBV24-1	TRBJ2-1	CATSDFTRGSYNEQFF	TGTGCCACCAGTGATTTTACCCGGGGCTCCTACAATGAGCAGTTCTTC
once	TRBD1	TRBV6-5	TRBJ2-7	CASTPSGQGAREQYF	TGTGCCAGCACCCCATCGGGACAGGGGGCGCGAGAGCAGTACTTC
NA	TRBD1	TRBV29-1	TRBJ2-5	CSVEVGQRETQYF	TGCAGCGTTGAAGTGGGACAGAGAGAGACCCAGTACTTC